This TCR beta chain was identified during a study of T cell responses to AZD1222 COVID-19 vaccine. CDR1 and CDR2 (germline): GTSNPN, SVGIG (reference sequence). Between the trimmed V and J ends, which lost 4 bases and 5 bases, there was a span of 20 bases. This CDR3 has 15 residues. The study's findings and limits: Targets within unmutated variant regions were reportedly found for nearly half of spike-specific TCRs. Repertoires were obtained only post-peak T cell response. When two AZD1222 doses had been given, Spike-specific TCR breadth and depth rose.

Method: immunoSEQ multiplex PCR; TCRdb's copy keeps in-frame clones and lacks some. The data show 90,000 to 95,000 clones, with 88% seen just once and 9% to 14% held by the top ten. Turning to this clone: Its target is not known.

The receptor comes from an adult who received the AZD1222 COVID-19 vaccine. This sequence joins TRBV30 and TRBJ1-1, with TRBD1 as a possible D gene (5 bases). The source material was peripheral blood, sampled 28 days after the second AZD1222 dose. DNA for the CDR3: TGTGCCTGGATCCCCCTGGGGGGAGGCAAGACTGAAGCTTTCTTT. Amino acids: CAWIPLGGGKTEAFF.